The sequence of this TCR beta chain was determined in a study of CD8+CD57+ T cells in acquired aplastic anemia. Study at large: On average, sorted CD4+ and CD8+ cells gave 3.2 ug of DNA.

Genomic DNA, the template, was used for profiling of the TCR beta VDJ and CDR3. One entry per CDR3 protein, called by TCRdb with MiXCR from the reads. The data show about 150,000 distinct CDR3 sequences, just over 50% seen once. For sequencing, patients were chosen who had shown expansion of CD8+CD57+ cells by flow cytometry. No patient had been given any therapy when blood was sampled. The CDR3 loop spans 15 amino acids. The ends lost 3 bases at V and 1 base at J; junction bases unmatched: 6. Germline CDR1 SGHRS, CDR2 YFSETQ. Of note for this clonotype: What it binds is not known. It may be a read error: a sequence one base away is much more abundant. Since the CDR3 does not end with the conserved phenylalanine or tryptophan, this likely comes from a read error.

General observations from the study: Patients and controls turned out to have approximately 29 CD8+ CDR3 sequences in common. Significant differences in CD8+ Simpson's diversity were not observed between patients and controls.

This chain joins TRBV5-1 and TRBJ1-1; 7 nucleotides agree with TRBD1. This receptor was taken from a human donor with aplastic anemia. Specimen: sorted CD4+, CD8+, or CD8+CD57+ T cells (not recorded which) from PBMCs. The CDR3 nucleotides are TGCGCCAGCAGCTATACAGGGGCAGAGAACACTGAAGCTTTCTAT. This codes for CASSYTGAENTEAFY.